This T cell receptor (beta chain) was recorded in a study of Ad26.COV2.S vaccination and SARS-CoV-2 variants. Across the whole study: Intramuscularly, Ad26.COV2.S was given either once or twice, 56 days apart.

This clone was found once. This table comes from immunoSEQ multiplex PCR, and its TCRdb copy is limited to in-frame clones, with some not included. This sample has some 340,000 clones, with just under 85% found just once. Looked up from germline, CDR1 is LGHDT and CDR2 is YNNKEL (reference sequence). The V end was cut by 6 bases, the J end by 2 bases, with 13 bases between. The CDR3 extends over 14 amino acids. Noted treatment: around 19 received Ad26.COV2.S at low or high dose, single or two shots; about 5 received placebo; per-sample allocation not given. Day 63 after the first vaccine or placebo injection was the time point for sampling.

The starting material was peripheral blood, obtained in a trial of Ad26.COV2.S vaccine versus placebo. This sequence was found in a person between 18 and 65 years old who received the Ad26.COV2.S COVID-19 vaccine or a placebo. The chain employs TRBV3-1 (or the pseudogene TRBV3-2) and TRBJ1-2, with D unresolved. The DNA for the CDR3 is TGTGCCAGCAGTCGACTGACAAAAAACTATGGCTACACCTTC. Its translation is CASSRLTKNYGYTF.